This is a list of T cell receptor beta chains from one sample in a study of untreated major depressive disorder. Sequenced by immunoSEQ multiplex PCR; TCRdb stores in-frame clones only, minus some. The sample shows some 13,000 clones, over 80% of them seen only once. The specimen was CD4+ T cells from PBMCs. These receptors were obtained from a woman in her 30s with major depressive disorder. CDR3s include the opening cysteine and the closing phenylalanine or tryptophan. The D gene is left open where the match is weak. Clone size is shown for a subset of rows, as once, few, many or a class of expanded clone.

length: 13
size: .
J: TRBJ2-7
D: .
V: TRBV19
DNA: TGTGCCAGTAGTAAAGAGTTCTCCTACGAGCAGTACTTC
CDR3: CASSKEFSYEQYF

length: 15
size: once
J: TRBJ1-5
D: .
V: TRBV15
DNA: TGTGCCACCAGCATAGGAAACCAGAAGAATCAGCCCCAGCATTTT
CDR3: CATSIGNQKNQPQHF

length: 13
size: .
J: TRBJ1-1
D: .
V: TRBV11-3
DNA: TGTGCCAGCAGCTTAGACAGTGACACTGAAGCTTTCTTT
CDR3: CASSLDSDTEAFF

length: 15
size: .
J: TRBJ1-3
D: TRBD1
V: TRBV14
DNA: TGTGCCAGCAGCCAATTTAACAGGGGGCTAGACACCATATATTTT
CDR3: CASSQFNRGLDTIYF

length: 15
size: .
J: TRBJ1-5
D: TRBD1
V: TRBV6-5
DNA: TGTGCCAGCAGTTCCGGGACAGAGAGAAATCAGCCCCAGCATTTT
CDR3: CASSSGTERNQPQHF

length: 14
size: .
J: TRBJ2-3
D: .
V: TRBV19
DNA: TGTGCCAGTAGTGAGAGGGGCCGCACAGATACGCAGTATTTT
CDR3: CASSERGRTDTQYF

length: 13
size: .
J: TRBJ1-2
D: TRBD1
V: TRBV7-9
DNA: TGTGCCAGCAGCTATGGACAGGGAGATGGCTACACCTTC
CDR3: CASSYGQGDGYTF

length: 10
size: .
J: TRBJ2-1
D: .
V: TRBV20-1
DNA: TGCAGTGCTAGAGCCAATGAGCAGTTCTTC
CDR3: CSARANEQFF

length: 14
size: .
J: TRBJ2-7
D: .
V: TRBV11-3
DNA: TGTGCCAGCAGCTTATCCAGCAGGATGGGCGAGCAGTACTTC
CDR3: CASSLSSRMGEQYF

length: 13
size: .
J: TRBJ1-2
D: TRBD1
V: TRBV30
DNA: TGTGCCTGGAGCAGGGACAGGCCCTATGGCTACACCTTC
CDR3: CAWSRDRPYGYTF

length: 16
size: .
J: TRBJ2-5
D: TRBD2
V: TRBV11-1
DNA: TGTGCCAGCAGCCACGGGACTAGCGGGAGTCAAGAGACCCAGTACTTC
CDR3: CASSHGTSGSQETQYF

length: 14
size: .
J: TRBJ1-5
D: .
V: TRBV6-5
DNA: TGTGCCAGCAGTCGGCGGACTAGCAATCAGCCCCAGCATTTT
CDR3: CASSRRTSNQPQHF

length: 13
size: once
J: TRBJ2-7
D: TRBD1
V: TRBV4-2
DNA: TGTGCCAGCAGCCTGGGACAGGAATACGAGCAGTACTTC
CDR3: CASSLGQEYEQYF

length: 17
size: .
J: TRBJ2-1
D: TRBD2
V: TRBV7-8
DNA: TGTGCCAGCAGCCATGGACTAGCGGGAGCTTACTACAATGAGCAGTTCTTC
CDR3: CASSHGLAGAYYNEQFF

length: 14
size: .
J: TRBJ1-5
D: .
V: TRBV2
DNA: TGTGCCAGCAGTCCTGGGCAGCCCGGTCAGCCCCAGCATTTT
CDR3: CASSPGQPGQPQHF

length: 16
size: once
J: TRBJ2-1
D: TRBD2
V: TRBV5-8
DNA: TGTGCCAGCAGCGACCCGGGACTAGCGGGAGTCCTCGGGCAGTTCTTC
CDR3: CASSDPGLAGVLGQFF

length: 16
size: .
J: TRBJ1-4
D: TRBD1
V: TRBV2
DNA: TGTGCCAGCAGTCCTACAGGGGGCCCAACTAATGAAAAACTGTTTTTT
CDR3: CASSPTGGPTNEKLFF

length: 15
size: .
J: TRBJ2-3
D: .
V: TRBV10-3
DNA: TGTGCCATCAGTTGGAGGGCCTCTATGACAGATACGCAGTATTTT
CDR3: CAISWRASMTDTQYF

length: 18
size: .
J: TRBJ1-5
D: TRBD1
V: TRBV19
DNA: TGTGCCAGTAGTATGACCGGGACAGGGGGCTTTAGCAATCAGCCCCAGCATTTT
CDR3: CASSMTGTGGFSNQPQHF

length: 17
size: .
J: TRBJ1-1
D: .
V: TRBV18
DNA: TGTGCCAGCTCACCGTTGGGTATTGAAGGGACGAGCACTGAAGCTTTCTTT
CDR3: CASSPLGIEGTSTEAFF

length: 15
size: .
J: TRBJ2-2
D: .
V: TRBV25-1
DNA: TGTGCCAGCAGTGAACAAAGGGGCGGGACCGGGGAGCTGTTTTTT
CDR3: CASSEQRGGTGELFF

length: 14
size: .
J: TRBJ1-1
D: TRBD1
V: TRBV5-5
DNA: TGTGCCAGCAGCCGACAGGGGTATTCGACTGAAGCTTTCTTT
CDR3: CASSRQGYSTEAFF

length: 14
size: .
J: TRBJ1-3
D: .
V: TRBV29-1
DNA: TGCAGCGTTGTATCGGTCAGGGCTGGAAACACCATATATTTT
CDR3: CSVVSVRAGNTIYF

length: 17
size: .
J: TRBJ2-7
D: .
V: TRBV5-1
DNA: TGCGCCAGCAGCTTGGCACACCTGGATCCTTCGAGCTACGAGCAGTACTTC
CDR3: CASSLAHLDPSSYEQYF

length: 11
size: .
J: TRBJ2-5
D: .
V: TRBV29-1
DNA: TGCAGCCTTGAACAGGGCAATCTCCCGTACTTC
CDR3: CSLEQGNLPYF

length: 14
size: once
J: TRBJ2-7
D: TRBD1
V: TRBV7-8
DNA: TGTGCCAGCAGCGTAGGGACAGGGGCCTACGAGCAGTACTTC
CDR3: CASSVGTGAYEQYF

length: 14
size: .
J: TRBJ2-7
D: .
V: TRBV6-6
DNA: TGTGCCAGCCACGCGGCGGGAATTCTCTACGAGCAGTACTTC
CDR3: CASHAAGILYEQYF

length: 10
size: .
J: TRBJ2-2
D: TRBD2
V: TRBV5-1
DNA: TGCGCCAGGAGCGGGACGGAGCTGTTTTTT
CDR3: CARSGTELFF

length: 14
size: .
J: TRBJ2-7
D: .
V: TRBV27
DNA: TGTGCCAGCAGTCTCTTACAGGACTACTACGAGCAGTACTTC
CDR3: CASSLLQDYYEQYF